These T cell receptor beta chains were read from a single sample in a study of T cells in Graves' hyperthyroidism and ophthalmopathy. TCRdb ran MiXCR on the multiplex PCR reads and lists one entry per CDR3 protein. Seen here are 400,000 or so distinct CDR3 sequences, 13% to 15% observed once, and the top ten hold roughly a fifth. The sequenced material came from blood. The source is a woman between 55 and 75 years old with Graves' ophthalmopathy. Both conserved end residues are part of each CDR3. D genes are given only for firm matches. The listing skips clone size in some rows; elsewhere it reads once, few, many or a size class.

>16|NA|many|TRBJ2-5|TRBV5-1
TGCGCCAGCAGCTGGGCACAGGTGGGGGGACAAGAGACCCAGTACTTC
CASSWAQVGGQETQYF
>15|TRBD2|many|TRBJ2-1|TRBV13
TGTGCCAGCAGCTTAGGGCTAGCGGGAGAAGGGGAGCAGTTCTTC
CASSLGLAGEGEQFF
>16|TRBD2|NA|TRBJ2-3|TRBV7-2
TGTGCCAGCAGCCCGACTAGCGGGATACTCACAGATACGCAGTATTTT
CASSPTSGILTDTQYF
>15|NA|many|TRBJ2-3|TRBV7-2
TGTGCCAGCAGCCTCGAGGGGACAACCACAGATACGCAGTATTTT
CASSLEGTTTDTQYF
>15|TRBD1|few|TRBJ1-6|TRBV20-1
TGCAGTGCTCATCAGGGGGCTAGAGTTGATTCACCCCTCCACTTT
CSAHQGARVDSPLHF
>16|NA|few|TRBJ2-2|TRBV20-1
TGCAGTGCTAACTCTAACGGGGGAATAAACACCGGGGAGCTGTTTTTT
CSANSNGGINTGELFF
>14|TRBD1|few|TRBJ1-2|TRBV27
TGTGCCAGCAGTCAACAGGGGCCGTTTCAAGGCTACACCTTC
CASSQQGPFQGYTF
>15|NA|NA|TRBJ2-1|TRBV20-1
TGCAGTGCTAGAGATACGGGGGCCTCGTGGAATGAGCAGTTCTTC
CSARDTGASWNEQFF
>14|TRBD1|many|TRBJ1-2|TRBV28
TGTGCCAGTGGGCGACAGGGTTCTGGCTATGGCTACACCTTC
CASGRQGSGYGYTF
>16|NA|many|TRBJ2-1|TRBV6-1
TGTGCCAGCAGTACCTCGACAGGGCGTGGGAGGAATGAGCAGTTCTTC
CASSTSTGRGRNEQFF
>12|NA|many|TRBJ2-1|TRBV7-2
TGTGCCAGCAGTCGACTTCCGGGACTTGAGTTCTTC
CASSRLPGLEFF
>14|NA|many|TRBJ1-2|TRBV11-2
TGTGCCAGCAGCTTAGGGCCCGGGACGCATGGCTACACCTTC
CASSLGPGTHGYTF
>14|NA|few|TRBJ2-5|TRBV12-3/TRBV12-4
TGTGCCAGCAGTTTTCAGGGCCGCGCTGAGACCCAGTACTTC
CASSFQGRAETQYF
>15|TRBD2|many|TRBJ2-7|TRBV13
TGTGCCAGCAGCTTAGGGGGAGCGGGAATGTTCGAGCAGTACTTC
CASSLGGAGMFEQYF
>15|NA|NA|TRBJ1-4|TRBV27
TGTGCCAGCAGTCCAACCGCAGCAACTAATGAAAAACTGTTTTTT
CASSPTAATNEKLFF
>14|NA|many|TRBJ2-2|TRBV3-1
TGTGCCAGCAGCCTCCTTGGTCGGACCGGGGAGCTGTTTTTT
CASSLLGRTGELFF
>18|NA|many|TRBJ2-1|TRBV6-1
TGTGCCAGCAGTGAAGAAGGAGGCGACGCAACAGGCTACAATGAGCAGTTCTTC
CASSEEGGDATGYNEQFF
>15|TRBD2|many|TRBJ2-3|TRBV20-1
TGCAGTGCTAGAGGACTAGCGGTGGGCACAGATACGCAGTATTTT
CSARGLAVGTDTQYF
>15|NA|NA|TRBJ2-1|TRBV2
TGTGCCAGCAAGGAGGGGATGGGGTCCTACAATGAGCAGTTCTTC
CASKEGMGSYNEQFF
>15|NA|NA|TRBJ2-1|TRBV7-9
TGTGCCAGCAGCTTCGACCCACACCTCAACAATGAGCAGTTCTTC
CASSFDPHLNNEQFF
>12|NA|NA|TRBJ2-1|TRBV5-1
TGCGCCAGCAGCGATGGACTGGGTCTTAAGTTCTTC
CASSDGLGLKFF
>13|NA|NA|TRBJ2-5|TRBV19
TGTGCCAGTAGTATTATGAGGGGAGAGACCCAGTACTTC
CASSIMRGETQYF
>16|NA|few|TRBJ2-7|TRBV5-1
TGCGCCAGCAGCTTGGTCGTTAGCGGTTCCTCCTACGAGCAGTACTTC
CASSLVVSGSSYEQYF
>15|NA|many|TRBJ2-3|TRBV20-1
TGCAGTGCCAATCCCTCAGGGGGGAGCGCAGATACGCAGTATTTT
CSANPSGGSADTQYF
>12|NA|many|TRBJ2-3|TRBV6-1
TGTGCCAGCAGTGAAGATCAGGATACGCAGTATTTT
CASSEDQDTQYF
>13|TRBD2|many|TRBJ2-1|TRBV2
TGTGCCAGCGCGGCTAGCGGATACAATGAGCAGTTCTTC
CASAASGYNEQFF
>15|NA|many|TRBJ2-7|TRBV28
TGTGCCAGCAGTTTTAGGTGGGGCACGGGGTACGAGCAGTACTTC
CASSFRWGTGYEQYF
>15|NA|few|TRBJ1-4|TRBV4-2
TGTGCCAGCAGCCAAGATTGGGGGGCTGGCGAAAAACTGTTTTTT
CASSQDWGAGEKLFF
>13|NA|many|TRBJ2-7|TRBV18
TGTGCCAGCTCCCCCGGTCAAACCTACGAGCAGTACTTC
CASSPGQTYEQYF